The 27 T cell receptor beta chains in this list originate from one sample, sequenced in a study of identical twins. TCRdb analysed the 5' RACE reads with MiXCR anew, one entry per CDR3 protein. Of roughly 250,000 distinct CDR3 sequences in the sample, around 15% were seen once. Sequenced input: memory (CD45RO+) T cells sorted from blood. All receptors derive from a woman younger than 30 in good health.

This chain links TRBV2 with TRBJ1-2, with D perhaps matching TRBD1 (5 bases). Trimming took off 7 bases at V and 7 bases at J, with 10 bases between the two ends. The CDR3 covers 11 residues. Germline V gene data show CDR1 as SNHLY and CDR2 as FYNNEI. CDR3: CASTRAGGYTF. The DNA for the CDR3 is TGTGCCAGCACCAGGGCTGGTGGCTACACCTTC. Full variable domain (rest looked up from reference TRBV2 and TRBJ1-2): EPEVTQTPSHQVTQMGQEVILRCVPISNHLYFYWYRQILGQKVEFLVSFYNNEISEKSEIFDDQFSVERPDGSNFTLKIRSTKLEDSAMYFCASTRAGGYTFGSGTRLTVV.

The V gene is TRBV2, the J gene TRBJ1-2, with D unresolved. V was trimmed by 10 bases and J by 5 bases, leaving 17 bases between them. This CDR3 has 13 amino acids. Looked up from germline, CDR1 is SNHLY and CDR2 is FYNNEI. The CDR3 region is CATSVEQIYGYTF. CDR3 nucleotide sequence: TGTGCCACTTCAGTAGAACAGATATATGGCTACACCTTC. Using reference TRBV2 and TRBJ1-2 for the parts outside the CDR3, the full variable domain is EPEVTQTPSHQVTQMGQEVILRCVPISNHLYFYWYRQILGQKVEFLVSFYNNEISEKSEIFDDQFSVERPDGSNFTLKIRSTKLEDSAMYFCATSVEQIYGYTFGSGTRLTVV.

The chain combines TRBV12-3 or TRBV12-4 with TRBJ2-7; perhaps TRBD2 as D (5 bases). Trimming left V 2 bases short and J 6 bases short, with 14 bases between. This CDR3 is 14 amino acids long. The CDR3 DNA is TGTGCCAGCAGTTTAAGGCTAGCTCCCAGCGAGCAGTACTTC. It codes for CASSLRLAPSEQYF.

This clonotype was observed a few times. The chain couples TRBV4-3 to TRBJ2-4; D may be TRBD2 (6 bases). V was clipped by 0 bases and J by 9 bases, with 18 bases between them. The length of the CDR3 is 16 residues. CDR1 and CDR2 (germline): LGHNA, YSLEER. CDR3 coding DNA: TGCGCCAGCAGCCAAGAGGGGTTAGAGGGGAGGAGCATTCAGTACTTC. Encoded protein: CASSQEGLEGRSIQYF.

The chain carries TRBV6-2 or TRBV6-3 and TRBJ2-1, with 8 nucleotides matching TRBD1. Trimming took 6 bases from V and 6 from J; bases not matched to a gene: 4. The length of the CDR3 is 13 residues. The germline V gene has CDR1 MNHEY and CDR2 SVGEGT. The CDR3 bases are TGTGCCAGCAGACAGGACAGGGTCAATGAGCAGTTCTTC. It encodes CASRQDRVNEQFF.

The table lists this clonotype with many counts. This sequence joins TRBV11-3 and TRBJ1-1; no clear D gene. Germline lookup yields CDR1 SGHNT and CDR2 YENEEA. Between the trimmed V and J ends, which lost 4 bases and 2 bases, there was a span of 5 bases. The CDR3 is 12 residues long. CDR3 coding DNA: TGTGCCAGCAGCTCTGTCAACACTGAAGCTTTCTTT. Encoded protein: CASSSVNTEAFF.

The sample holds a few counts of this clonotype. In DNA form, the CDR3 reads TGCGCCAGCAGCCAATCACCTACAGGGGGCACAGATACGCAGTATTTT. Translating gives CASSQSPTGGTDTQYF. This chain joins TRBV5-1 and TRBJ2-3; TRBD1 matches at 7 bases. Germline CDR1 reads SGHRS; CDR2 reads YFSETQ. The ends lost 4 bases at V and 1 base at J; junction bases unmatched: 9. The CDR3 runs to 16 residues.

This clonotype occurred a few times. The chain carries TRBV5-1 and TRBJ2-7; possibly TRBD1 for D (6 bases). Trimming pared 3 bases from V and 2 bases from J, leaving 15 bases between. CDR3 length: 15 amino acids. CDR1 SGHRS and CDR2 YFSETQ come from the germline V gene. DNA of the CDR3: TGCGCCAGCAGCTCCCAACAAGGGGGAACCTACGAGCAGTACTTC. Amino acids: CASSSQQGGTYEQYF.

Ten or more counts support this clonotype. The chain couples TRBV12-5 to TRBJ2-5; D is undetermined. The CDR3 sequence is 11 residues long. Germline assignment: CDR1 LGHNT and CDR2 FRNRAP. V gave up 8 bases and J gave up 1 base, with 5 bases separating them. CDR3 sequence: CASTLQETQYF. The CDR3 DNA reads TGTGCTAGTACTCTCCAAGAGACCCAGTACTTC. The entire variable domain, with the rest obtained from reference TRBV12-5 and TRBJ2-5, is as follows: DARVTQTPRHKVTEMGQEVTMRCQPILGHNTVFWYRQTMMQGLELLAYFRNRAPLDDSGMPKDRFSAEMPDATLATLKIQPSEPRDSAVYFCASTLQETQYFGPGTRLLVL.

The table lists this clonotype with a few counts. The chain employs TRBV10-3 and TRBJ2-3, with TRBD2 identical over 12 bases. The CDR3 totals 16 residues. Trimming at V came to 2 bases and at J to 3 bases, leaving 3 bases not matched to a gene. Germline CDR1 ENHRY, CDR2 SYGVKD. The DNA of the CDR3 is TGTGCCATCAGTGAGGGACTAGCGGGACAAACAGATACGCAGTATTTT. Translated, it gives CAISEGLAGQTDTQYF.

This chain links TRBV29-1 with TRBJ1-2; 8 bases line up with TRBD1. J gave up 4 bases and V 6 bases, and 13 bases lay outside the gene matches. The CDR3 consists of 15 residues. Looked up from germline, CDR1 is SQVTM and CDR2 is ANQGSEA. The CDR3 DNA reads TGCAGCGTCACAGGGGGGCGCGAACCCTCCTATGGCTACACCTTC. Its translation: CSVTGGREPSYGYTF. The entire variable domain, with the rest obtained from reference TRBV29-1 and TRBJ1-2, is as follows: SAVISQKPSRDICQRGTSLTIQCQVDSQVTMMFWYRQQPGQSLTLIATANQGSEATYESGFVIDKFPISRPNLTFSTLTVSNMSPEDSSIYLCSVTGGREPSYGYTFGSGTRLTVV.

This clonotype was seen ten or more times. J is TRBJ2-7 and V is TRBV18; no clear D. This CDR3 has 12 residues. Between the trimmed V and J ends, which lost 3 bases and 4 bases, there was a span of 7 bases. CDR1 KGHSH and CDR2 LQKENI come from the germline V gene. CDR3 residues: CASSPSAYEQYF. Written as DNA, the CDR3 is TGTGCCAGCTCACCGTCTGCGTACGAGCAGTACTTC. The full variable domain, rest sourced from reference TRBV18 and TRBJ2-7, is NAGVMQNPRHLVRRRGQEARLRCSPMKGHSHVYWYRQLPEEGLKFMVYLQKENIIDESGMPKERFSAEFPKEGPSILRIQQVVRGDSAAYFCASSPSAYEQYFGPGTRLTVT.

The sample holds a few counts of this clonotype. The V and J genes are TRBV20-1 and TRBJ2-5; 15 bases are shared with TRBD2. Germline assignment: CDR1 DFQATT and CDR2 SNEGSKA (reference sequence). Unmatched junction bases numbered 6, after V lost 3 bases and J lost 4 bases. The CDR3 length is 16 residues. In DNA, the CDR3 is TGCAGTGCTAGTCGGACTAGCGGGAGGGTTGGAGAGACCCAGTACTTC. Its protein is CSASRTSGRVGETQYF.

The chain is built from TRBV7-3 and TRBJ2-1, with 9 bases aligning to TRBD2. CDR1 SGHTA and CDR2 FQGTGA come from the germline V gene. V was pared by 5 bases and J by 10 bases, with 6 bases of the junction left unmatched. The CDR3 length is 13 residues. CDR3 region: CASSPSGTSEQFF. In nucleotides, the CDR3 is TGTGCCAGCAGCCCCTCCGGGACTAGCGAGCAGTTCTTC.

Written as DNA, the CDR3 is TGTGCCAGCAGTTACAAAGAGACGGCCGACTATGGCTACACCTTC. It codes for CASSYKETADYGYTF. The V gene is TRBV6-6, the J gene TRBJ1-2, with D uncertain. With 2 bases removed from V and 3 bases from J, the gap between germline ends came to 13 bases. Germline-derived CDR1 and CDR2 are MNHNY and SVGAGI (reference sequence). The CDR3 is 15 residues long.

This clonotype was seen only a few times. The chain recombines TRBV7-2 with TRBJ2-6; 9 bases are a match to TRBD2. The CDR3 is 15 amino acids. Trimming took 5 bases from V and 1 from J; bases not matched to a gene: 0. The germline V gene has CDR1 SGHTA and CDR2 FQGNSA. The CDR3 is CASSAGGSGANVLTF. CDR3 bases: TGTGCCAGCAGCGCGGGGGGGTCTGGGGCCAACGTCCTGACTTTC.

This rearrangement joins TRBV10-3 to TRBJ1-5; TRBD1 aligns across 7 bases. Unmatched junction bases numbered 3, after V lost 3 bases and J lost 1 base. The CDR3 loop spans 15 amino acids. Germline CDR1 and CDR2: ENHRY and SYGVKD. In nucleotides, the CDR3 is TGTGCCATCAGTGAAGGGGGCGGAAGCAATCAGCCCCAGCATTTT. Protein sequence: CAISEGGGSNQPQHF.

The chain employs TRBV7-3 and TRBJ2-4; 11 nucleotides agree with TRBD1. Per germline, CDR1 SGHTA and CDR2 FQGTGA. V was pared by 4 bases and J by 8 bases, with 7 bases of the junction left unmatched. The CDR3 spans 15 residues. The CDR3 loop reads CASSSRTGGYDIQYF. CDR3 DNA: TGTGCCAGCAGCTCCCGGACAGGGGGCTATGACATTCAGTACTTC.

This clonotype was seen a handful of times. V usage is TRBV12-3 or TRBV12-4 and J usage is TRBJ2-7; 9 nucleotides agree with TRBD1. The CDR3 is made up of 15 amino acids. V lost 2 bases and J lost 4; bases outside the gene matches: 6. The CDR3 reads CASSLRQGGGYEQYF. CDR3 nucleotide sequence: TGTGCCAGCAGTTTACGACAGGGGGGAGGATACGAGCAGTACTTC.

Note on this clonotype: The junction differs from germline at one of its ends, possibly a read error. This chain connects TRBV3-1 to TRBJ2-7; D is possibly TRBD2 (6 bases). This CDR3 is 14 amino acids long. Germline V gene sequence: CDR1 LGHDT, CDR2 YNNKEL (reference sequence). The CDR3 is CACSQVGGIHEQYF. The DNA for the CDR3 is TGTGCCTGCAGCCAAGTGGGGGGTATCCACGAGCAGTACTTC.

This clonotype was found a few times. The CDR3 sequence is CSARTGGEKLFF. CDR3 coding DNA: TGCAGCGCTCGGACAGGAGGTGAAAAACTGTTTTTT. The rearrangement uses TRBV29-1 and TRBJ1-4, with 7 bases lining up with TRBD1. The J segment lost 7 bases and the V segment lost 7 bases, leaving 6 bases of the junction unmatched. The germline gives CDR1 SQVTM, CDR2 ANQGSEA. The CDR3 is 12 amino acids.

This rearrangement joins TRBV6-1 to TRBJ2-7; the match to TRBD1 covers 9 bases. V lost 4 bases, J lost 5 bases, and 9 bases stayed unmatched. The germline V gene has CDR1 MNHNS and CDR2 SASEGT. CDR3 length: 15 amino acids. The CDR3 region is CASSADRDRENEQYF. The CDR3 nucleotides read TGTGCCAGCAGTGCGGACCGGGACAGGGAAAACGAGCAGTACTTC.

This clonotype was detected only a few times. The gene calls are TRBV7-2 and TRBJ2-7; TRBD1 matches at 9 bases. With 4 bases clipped from V and 1 base from J, the junction kept 5 bases outside the gene matches. The germline CDR1 and CDR2 sequences are SGHTA and FQGNSA. This CDR3 region has 15 residues. The CDR3 loop is CASSSRDRASYEQYF. CDR3 in DNA: TGTGCCAGCAGCTCCCGGGACAGGGCTTCCTACGAGCAGTACTTC.

The gene calls are TRBV6-2 or TRBV6-3 and TRBJ1-5; TRBD1 might be the D (6 bases). V was pared by 2 bases and J by 3 bases, with 11 bases between. The CDR3 spans 15 residues. Looked up from germline, CDR1 is MNHEY and CDR2 is SVGEGT. Here the CDR3 DNA reads TGTGCCAGCAGTTACCTGGACAGCTACAATCAGCCCCAGCATTTT. Amino acid sequence: CASSYLDSYNQPQHF.

This clonotype was seen a few times. The chain couples TRBV6-1 to TRBJ2-5, with 15 bases fitting TRBD2. CDR3 size: 17 residues. CDR1 is MNHNS and CDR2 is SASEGT in the germline V gene. V lost 8 bases, J lost 4 bases, and 11 bases stayed unmatched. The CDR3 here is CASLRGLAGGNGETQYF. CDR3 DNA: TGTGCCAGCCTGCGCGGACTAGCGGGAGGGAACGGAGAGACCCAGTACTTC.

The rearrangement uses TRBV29-1 and TRBJ1-2, with 9 bases matching TRBD1. CDR1 and CDR2 (germline): SQVTM, ANQGSEA. V shed 7 bases and J 8 bases; nucleotides not matched to a gene: 14. This CDR3 contains 14 residues. CDR3 loop: CSALEPGQGNGYTF. CDR3 coding DNA: TGCAGCGCCTTAGAACCGGGACAGGGTAACGGCTACACCTTC.

The chain has TRBV12-3 or TRBV12-4 and TRBJ1-5; no definite D call. CDR3 length: 12 residues. Trimming pared 3 bases from V and 7 bases from J, leaving 7 bases between. The CDR3 bases are TGTGCCAGCAGTTTCAGTCGCCAGCCCCAGCATTTT. Amino acids: CASSFSRQPQHF.